This TCR beta chain is drawn from a study of human T cells and chemical hapten exposure. Trimming cost V 3 bases and J 0 bases; bases outside gene matches: 3. This CDR3 is 15 amino acids long. What the library attached to individual cDNA molecules were unique molecular identifiers. The authors' processing: Individual samples carried between roughly 23,224 and 690,600 TCRs, with 80,000 to 100,000 as the median. TCRdb reprocessed the reads via MiXCR and lists one record per CDR3 protein. The V and J calls were determined by TCRdb, not by the authors. The sample includes about 120,000 distinct CDR3 sequences, less than 10% of them seen just once. Unfractionated whole blood served as the source for total RNA extraction.

What was sequenced was whole blood. The TCR was taken from a human donor in good health. Some clones in this sample may be carry-over from other donors' samples. This rearrangement joins TRBV12-3 or TRBV12-4 to TRBJ2-7; 9 bases map to TRBD1. CDR3 sequence reads: CASSFGTGSSYEQYF. The CDR3 nucleotides are TGTGCCAGCAGTTTCGGGACAGGGAGCTCCTACGAGCAGTACTTC.